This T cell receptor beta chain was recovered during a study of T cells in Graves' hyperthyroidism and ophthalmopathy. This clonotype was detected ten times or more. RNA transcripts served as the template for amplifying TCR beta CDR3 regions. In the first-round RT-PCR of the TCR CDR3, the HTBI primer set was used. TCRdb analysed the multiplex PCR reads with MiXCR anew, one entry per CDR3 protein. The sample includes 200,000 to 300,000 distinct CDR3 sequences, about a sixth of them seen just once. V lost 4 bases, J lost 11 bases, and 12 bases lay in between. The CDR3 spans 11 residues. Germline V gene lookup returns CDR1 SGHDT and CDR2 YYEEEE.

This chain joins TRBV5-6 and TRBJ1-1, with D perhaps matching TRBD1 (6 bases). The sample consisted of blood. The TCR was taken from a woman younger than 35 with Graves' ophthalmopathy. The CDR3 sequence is CASSGGVEAFF. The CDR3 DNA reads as TGTGCCAGCAGCGGGGGCGTGGAGGCTTTCTTT.